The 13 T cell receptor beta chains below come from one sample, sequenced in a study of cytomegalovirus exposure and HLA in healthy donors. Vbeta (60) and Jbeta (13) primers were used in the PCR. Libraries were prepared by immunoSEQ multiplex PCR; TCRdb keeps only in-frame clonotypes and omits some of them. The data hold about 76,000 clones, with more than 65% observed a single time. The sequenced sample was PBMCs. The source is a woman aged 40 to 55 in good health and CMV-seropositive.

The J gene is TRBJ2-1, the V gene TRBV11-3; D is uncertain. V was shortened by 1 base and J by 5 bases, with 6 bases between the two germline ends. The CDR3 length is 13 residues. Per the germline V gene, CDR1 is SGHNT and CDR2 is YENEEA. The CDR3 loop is CASSLAVNNEQFF. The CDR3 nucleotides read TGTGCCAGCAGCTTAGCTGTAAACAATGAGCAGTTCTTC.

The CDR3 here is CASGANLGDNSPLHF. The CDR3 nucleotides read TGTGCCAGCGGGGCTAACCTCGGAGATAATTCACCCCTCCACTTT. The V call is TRBV6-1, the J call TRBJ1-6; a possible D gene is TRBD1 (5 bases). Germline values: CDR1 MNHNS, CDR2 SASEGT. The CDR3 has 15 amino acids. V lost 8 bases and J lost 5, with 16 bases in between.

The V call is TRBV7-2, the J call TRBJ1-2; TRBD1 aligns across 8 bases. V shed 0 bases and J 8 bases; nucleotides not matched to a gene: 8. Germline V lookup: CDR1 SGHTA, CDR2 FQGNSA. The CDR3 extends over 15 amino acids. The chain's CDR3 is CASSLALTGDQGYTF. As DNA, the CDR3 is TGTGCCAGCAGCTTAGCCCTGACAGGGGATCAGGGCTACACCTTC.

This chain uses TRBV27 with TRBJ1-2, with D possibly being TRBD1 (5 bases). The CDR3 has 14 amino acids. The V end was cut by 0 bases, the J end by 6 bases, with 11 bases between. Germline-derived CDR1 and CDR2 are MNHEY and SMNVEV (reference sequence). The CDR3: CASSLSWGDHGYTF. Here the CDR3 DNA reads TGTGCCAGCAGTTTATCGTGGGGGGACCATGGCTACACCTTC.

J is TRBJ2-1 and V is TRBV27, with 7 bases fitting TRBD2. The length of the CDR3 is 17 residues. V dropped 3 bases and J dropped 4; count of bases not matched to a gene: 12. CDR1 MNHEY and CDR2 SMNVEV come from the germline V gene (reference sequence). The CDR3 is CASSFFRGSGLYNEQFF. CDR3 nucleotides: TGTGCCAGCAGTTTTTTTCGGGGTAGCGGGTTATACAATGAGCAGTTCTTC.

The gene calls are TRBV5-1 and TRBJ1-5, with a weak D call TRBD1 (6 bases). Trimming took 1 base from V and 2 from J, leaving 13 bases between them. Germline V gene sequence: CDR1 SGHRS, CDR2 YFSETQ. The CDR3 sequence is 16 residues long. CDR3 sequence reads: CASSLTTGHGNQPQHF. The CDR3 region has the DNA TGCGCCAGCAGCTTGACCACAGGGCATGGCAATCAGCCCCAGCATTTT.

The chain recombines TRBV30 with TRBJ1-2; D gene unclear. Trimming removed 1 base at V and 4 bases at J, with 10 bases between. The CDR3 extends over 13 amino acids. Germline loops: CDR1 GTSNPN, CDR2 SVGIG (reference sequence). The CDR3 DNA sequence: TGTGCCTGGAGTGGCGGTCTCACCTATGGCTACACCTTC. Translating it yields CAWSGGLTYGYTF.

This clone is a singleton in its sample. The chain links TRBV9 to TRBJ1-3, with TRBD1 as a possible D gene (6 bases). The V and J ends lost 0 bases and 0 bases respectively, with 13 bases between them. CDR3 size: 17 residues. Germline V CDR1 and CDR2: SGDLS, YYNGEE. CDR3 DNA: TGTGCCAGCAGCGTAGTCCCACAGGGAATCTCTGGAAACACCATATATTTT. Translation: CASSVVPQGISGNTIYF.

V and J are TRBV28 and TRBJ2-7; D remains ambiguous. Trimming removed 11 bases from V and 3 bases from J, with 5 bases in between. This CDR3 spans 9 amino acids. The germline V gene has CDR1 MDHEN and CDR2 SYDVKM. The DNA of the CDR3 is TGTGCCTCCAACTACGAGCAGTACTTC. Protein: CASNYEQYF.

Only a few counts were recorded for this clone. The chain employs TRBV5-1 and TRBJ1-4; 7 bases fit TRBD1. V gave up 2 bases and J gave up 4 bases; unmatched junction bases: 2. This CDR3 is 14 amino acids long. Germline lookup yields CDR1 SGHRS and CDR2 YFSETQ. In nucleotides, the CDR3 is TGCGCCAGCAGCTTACAGGGGTATAATGAAAAACTGTTTTTT. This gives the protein CASSLQGYNEKLFF.

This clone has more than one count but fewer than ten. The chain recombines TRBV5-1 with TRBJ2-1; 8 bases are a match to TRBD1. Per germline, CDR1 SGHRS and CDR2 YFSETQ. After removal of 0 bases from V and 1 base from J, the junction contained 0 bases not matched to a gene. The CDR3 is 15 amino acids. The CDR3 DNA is TGCGCCAGCAGCTTGGGACAGGGGTCCTACAATGAGCAGTTCTTC. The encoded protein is CASSLGQGSYNEQFF.

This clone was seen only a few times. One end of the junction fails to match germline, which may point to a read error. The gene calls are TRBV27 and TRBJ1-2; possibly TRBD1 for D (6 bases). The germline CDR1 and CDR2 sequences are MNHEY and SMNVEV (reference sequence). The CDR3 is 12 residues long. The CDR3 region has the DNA TGTGCAAGCAGGGGAACAACGGGAGGCTACACCTTC. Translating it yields CASRGTTGGYTF.

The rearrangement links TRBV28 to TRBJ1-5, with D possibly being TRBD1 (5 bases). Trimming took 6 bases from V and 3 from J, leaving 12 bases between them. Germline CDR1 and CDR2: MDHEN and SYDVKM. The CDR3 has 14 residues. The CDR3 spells CASSPDTTNQPQHF. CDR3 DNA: TGTGCCAGCAGCCCGGACACCACCAATCAGCCCCAGCATTTT.